This TCR beta chain was identified during a study of OX40 agonist ivuxolimab in advanced cancers. With regard to the full study: Ivuxolimab was an agonistic, fully human IgG2 monoclonal antibody directed against OX40 (CD134), a costimulatory receptor. Intravenous ivuxolimab was administered to patients every 2 weeks at six dose levels: 0.01, 0.1, 0.3, 1.5, 3 and 10 mg/kg. Among the roughly 50 dose-escalation patients, around 19 had hepatocellular carcinoma, roughly 15 melanoma, 9 renal cell carcinoma and 9 head and neck cancer. The dose-escalation cohort was about 86% male with a mean age of approximately 59 years, ranging from about 20 to 85. Prior anti-PD-1, anti-PD-L1 or anti-CTLA-4 therapy was permitted, and checkpoint inhibitors had been received by about two fifths of dose-escalation patients. Partial responses occurred in three dose-escalation patients: two with cutaneous melanoma and one with hepatocellular carcinoma. Peripheral TCRbeta sequencing aimed to test whether ivuxolimab altered TCR sequence diversity and caused clonal T-cell expansion. The paper reports the monotherapy dose-escalation portion (N of about 52 patients) of the phase I ivuxolimab trial. Overall study results and their limits: After ivuxolimab, more expanded clones were found on average in CD8+ T cells than in CD4+ T cells. The antigen specificity of the peripheral T cells that underwent clonal expansion was not determined. In the 0.1-3.0 mg/kg groups, partial responders had among the lowest normalized peripheral clonal expansion, particularly in CD8+ T cells. At doses of 0.1 to 3.0 mg/kg, clonal expansion of both CD4+ and CD8+ blood T cells was observed from baseline to week 6. Low levels of normalized T-cell clonal expansion were also seen in some patients who did not respond.

To sequence the TCRbeta CDR3 region, genomic DNA was isolated from the sorted cells. The immunoSEQ Assay was used for sequencing of TCRbeta CDR3 regions. TCRdb's version of the immuneACCESS table is confined to in-frame rearrangements and falls short of the full clone set. An unresolved V gene accounts for under half of the shortfall where checked; the remainder is of unknown origin. This sample lists some 130,000 clones; just over 90% were detected once. In total, the top ten clones hold approximately 1% of the sample. V was cut back by 5 bases and J by 3 bases, leaving a gap of 16 bases between them. Reading the germline V gene (reference sequence) gives CDR1 SEHNR and CDR2 FQNEAQ. Reading from cysteine to phenylalanine, the CDR3 counts 15 amino acids. The DNA shown is the 45-base CDR3, in frame from base 1. Patients with autoimmune disease history or receiving systemic immunosuppression were excluded from the trial. Peripheral blood for TCR sequencing was collected from all dose cohorts at baseline, on cycle 4 day 1, and on cycle 7 day 1. Samples came from an open-label, multicenter, first-in-human phase I dose-escalation trial of ivuxolimab. The trial enrolled adults with locally advanced or metastatic head and neck squamous cell, hepatocellular, melanoma or renal cell carcinoma. Before TCR sequencing, CD4+ T cells and CD8+ T cells were sorted from peripheral blood as separate populations.

This clone was picked up one time. No antigen is known for it. The record has no base qualities; no much larger clone is one base away. Specimen: CD4+ or CD8+ T cells sorted from blood, collected in a trial of the OX40 agonist ivuxolimab. The sequence links TRBV7-9 to TRBJ1-2; a tentative D call is TRBD1 (6 bases match). The TCR originated in an adult with an advanced solid tumor such as melanoma, head and neck, liver or kidney cancer. The CDR3 protein is CASSPRGGLDYGYTF. The base sequence is TGTGCCAGCAGCCCTCGGGGGGGCCTCGACTATGGCTACACCTTC.